The next 27 T cell receptor beta chains were all read from a single sample in a study of T cell repertoires in cytomegalovirus infection. TCRdb reprocessed the reads via MiXCR and lists one record per CDR3 protein. The data show some 680,000 distinct CDR3 sequences, 35% to 45% seen once. The source material was PBMCs. The receptors were gathered from a human donor in good health (CMV status not recorded). Some clones in this sample may be carry-over from other donors' samples.

Notes on this clonotype: The DNA is omitted, as the CDR3 cannot be located on it reliably, and the CDR3 follows TCRdb's listing. The chain employs TRBV19 and TRBJ2-5. CDR1 and CDR2 (germline): LNHDA, SQIVND (reference sequence). Including both end residues, the CDR3 is 14 amino acids long. CDR3 residues: CASAVFLCQETQYF.

This clonotype has only a few counts. The rearrangement uses TRBV7-8 and TRBJ1-2; maybe TRBD1 (5 bases). Trimming stripped 1 base from V and 4 bases from J, with 16 bases between. Germline V gene lookup returns CDR1 SGHVS and CDR2 FQNEAQ. This CDR3 has 16 amino acids. CDR3 nucleotide sequence: TGTGCCAGCAGCTTAGAAGTCGAGGGGCAAGGCTATGGCTACACCTTC. As protein: CASSLEVEGQGYGYTF.

This clonotype came up a few times. The chain has TRBV10-3 and TRBJ2-3; no firm D call. Germline-derived CDR1 and CDR2 are ENHRY and SYGVKD. The CDR3 runs to 12 residues. V was trimmed by 3 bases and J by 6 bases, leaving 7 bases between them. Here the CDR3 reads CAISDHSDTQYF. Written as DNA, the CDR3 is TGTGCCATCAGTGACCACTCGGATACGCAGTATTTT.

The V and J genes are TRBV6-5 and TRBJ1-2, with TRBD1 matching over 7 bases. J gave up 4 bases and V 5 bases, and 13 bases lay outside the gene matches. This CDR3 contains 16 residues. Germline CDR1 MNHEY, CDR2 SVGAGI. CDR3 bases: TGTGCCAGCAGTCCATCTTATTCGACAGGGCCCTATGGCTACACCTTC. It translates to CASSPSYSTGPYGYTF.

This clonotype was found a few times. The junction and the germline gene differ at one end; a read error may be behind it. The chain uses TRBV7-8 and TRBJ1-6, with 9 bases aligning to TRBD1. The CDR3 contains 18 residues. Germline-derived CDR1 and CDR2 are SGHVS and FQNEAQ. This CDR3 is CASSPRPSSTGGGSPLQF. CDR3 DNA sequence: TGTGCCAGCAGCCCTAGACCCTCCTCGACAGGGGGAGGATCACCCCTCCAATTT.

The chain is built from TRBV5-5 and TRBJ2-7; D gene uncertain. The CDR3 runs to 15 residues. V shed 0 bases and J shed 0 bases, with 10 bases lying between them. Germline CDR1 reads SGHKS; CDR2 reads YYEKEE (reference sequence). The CDR3 coding sequence is TGTGCCAGCAGCTTGGGGGGAACCCACTCCTACGAGCAGTACTTC. Translation gives CASSLGGTHSYEQYF.

This clonotype was observed a handful of times. The chain uses TRBV2 and TRBJ1-2; D gene ambiguous. CDR3 length equals 14 residues. The germline CDR1 and CDR2 sequences are SNHLY and FYNNEI. V was cut by 4 bases and J by 3 bases, with 12 bases left in between. CDR3 nucleotides: TGTGCCAGCAGTGTAGAGGGTCGCGACTATGGCTACACCTTC. Its translation is CASSVEGRDYGYTF. Combining the CDR3 with reference TRBV2 and TRBJ1-2 gives the whole variable domain EPEVTQTPSHQVTQMGQEVILRCVPISNHLYFYWYRQILGQKVEFLVSFYNNEISEKSEIFDDQFSVERPDGSNFTLKIRSTKLEDSAMYFCASSVEGRDYGYTFGSGTRLTVV.

As to this clonotype: Just one base apart from a much larger clone, this may be a read error. The rearrangement uses TRBV7-6 and TRBJ2-1, with TRBD1 identical over 9 bases. Germline V lookup: CDR1 SGHVS, CDR2 FNYEAQ. The CDR3 extends over 18 amino acids. In DNA, the CDR3 is TGTGCCGGCAGCCCCCGCCAGCTACAGGGGGCCGGCTACAATGAGCAGTTCTTC. It encodes CAGSPRQLQGAGYNEQFF.

The table lists this clonotype with a few counts. In nucleotides, the CDR3 is TGTGCCAGCCCTCAGCCGGAGACCCAGTACTTC. It yields the protein CASPQPETQYF. The J gene is TRBJ2-5, the V gene TRBV7-6; D gene uncertain. Germline V gene sequence: CDR1 SGHVS, CDR2 FNYEAQ. The ends were cut back, 8 bases at V and 5 bases at J, with 9 bases in the middle. This CDR3 is 11 amino acids long. Drawing the rest from reference TRBV7-6 and TRBJ2-5, the complete variable domain is GAGVSQSPRYKVTKRGQDVALRCDPISGHVSLYWYRQALGQGPEFLTYFNYEAQQDKSGLPNDRFSAERPEGSISTLTIQRTEQRDSAMYRCASPQPETQYFGPGTRLLVL.

The chain couples TRBV19 to TRBJ2-5, with D possibly matching TRBD2 (6 bases). Trimming took off 3 bases at V and 6 bases at J, with 14 bases between the two ends. The V gene's germline CDR1 is LNHDA and CDR2 SQIVND (reference sequence). The CDR3 extends over 14 amino acids. In nucleotides, the CDR3 is TGTGCCAGTAGTATCCCGGGAGCTCGGAAGACCCAGTACTTC. This translates into CASSIPGARKTQYF.

Of note for this clonotype: Compared with germline, one end of the junction differs, possibly owing to a read error. This CDR3 reads CASSLSTGISYEKYF. The CDR3 DNA sequence: TGTGCCAGCAGCTTATCTACAGGGATCTCCTACGAGAAGTACTTC. The rearrangement uses TRBV7-4 and TRBJ2-7; D might be TRBD1 (6 bases). There are 15 residues in the CDR3. CDR1 and CDR2 from the germline V gene are SGHVT and SQSDAQ. Together with reference TRBV7-4 and TRBJ2-7, the CDR3 gives the full variable domain: GAGVSQSPRYKVAKRGRDVALRCDSISGHVTLYWYRQTLGQGSEVLTYSQSDAQRDKSGRPSGRFSAERPERSVSTLKIQRTEQGDSAVYLCASSLSTGISYEKYFGPGTRLTVT.

This clonotype was counted only a few times. The chain carries TRBV20-1 and TRBJ2-7; 10 nucleotides line up with TRBD2. The CDR3 is made up of 17 amino acids. The germline CDR1 and CDR2 sequences are DFQATT and SNEGSKA (reference sequence). V shed 0 bases and J 5 bases; nucleotides not matched to a gene: 13. The CDR3 sequence: CSARDDYGAGGAHEQYF. The CDR3 nucleotides are TGCAGTGCTAGAGATGATTATGGAGCGGGGGGGGCCCACGAGCAGTACTTC.

The chain is built from TRBV7-2 and TRBJ2-1; 12 positions agree with TRBD2. This CDR3 has 14 residues. Looked up from germline, CDR1 is SGHTA and CDR2 is FQGNSA. J was trimmed by 7 bases and V by 3 bases; bases with no gene match: 1. CDR3 sequence reads: CASSFLAGGNEQFF. CDR3 coding DNA: TGTGCCAGCAGCTTTCTAGCGGGGGGGAATGAGCAGTTCTTC.

This clonotype was recorded many times. One end of the junction is discordant with germline, which a read error may explain. CDR3 bases: TGTGCTAGCAGCGACAGGGGCACCGGGGAGCTGTTTTTT. This translates into CASSDRGTGELFF. The J gene is TRBJ2-2, the V gene TRBV7-6; 8 nucleotides line up with TRBD1. The CDR3 extends over 13 amino acids. Looked up from germline, CDR1 is SGHVS and CDR2 is FNYEAQ.

In the case of this clonotype: A single base separates this from a much larger clone, so it may be a read error. The CDR3 spells CASSQGGTTDTQSF. In DNA, the CDR3 is TGTGCCAGCAGCCAAGGTGGGACCACAGATACGCAGTCTTTT. The chain couples TRBV7-2 to TRBJ2-3; either TRBD1 or TRBD2 may fit D (5 bases each). CDR1 SGHTA and CDR2 FQGNSA come from the germline V gene. There are 14 residues in the CDR3.

This clonotype has a handful of counts. The chain links TRBV11-2 to TRBJ1-6; D is undetermined. Germline V gene lookup returns CDR1 SGHAT and CDR2 FQNNGV. The CDR3 is 13 amino acids. V was shortened by 7 bases and J by 10 bases, with 14 bases between the two germline ends. The CDR3 loop is CASNLVPLSPLHF. The CDR3 region has the DNA TGTGCCAGCAACCTAGTCCCTTTATCACCCCTCCACTTT. Based on the CDR3 plus reference TRBV11-2 and TRBJ1-6, the full variable domain is EAGVAQSPRYKIIEKRQSVAFWCNPISGHATLYWYQQILGQGPKLLIQFQNNGVVDDSQLPKDRFSAERLKGVDSTLKIQPAKLEDSAVYLCASNLVPLSPLHFGNGTRLTVT.

This clonotype was seen repeatedly, ten times or more. The CDR3 spells CASSSPLTRDTEAFF. Here the CDR3 DNA reads TGTGCCAGCAGTTCGCCCTTAACCAGGGACACTGAAGCTTTCTTT. The V and J genes are TRBV6-6 and TRBJ1-1, with D tentatively TRBD1 (5 bases). Germline V gives CDR1 MNHNY, CDR2 SVGAGI (reference sequence). V gave up 4 bases and J gave up 3 bases, with 15 bases separating them. This CDR3 spans 15 amino acids.

As DNA, the CDR3 is TGCGCCAGCAGCTTGGGGCCGACTAATAGCGAGCAGTTCTTC. Residues: CASSLGPTNSEQFF. This rearrangement joins TRBV5-1 to TRBJ2-1, with D possibly matching TRBD2 (5 bases). CDR1 and CDR2 from the germline V gene are SGHRS and YFSETQ. V gave up 0 bases and J gave up 10 bases, with 14 bases separating them. The CDR3 has 14 amino acids.

This clonotype was seen a handful of times. J is TRBJ1-6 and V is TRBV7-2; D is possibly TRBD1 (5 bases). Germline assignment: CDR1 SGHTA and CDR2 FQGNSA. V was trimmed by 5 bases and J by 14 bases, leaving 13 bases between them. This CDR3 comprises 12 residues. The CDR3 sequence is CASSHPRVSLHF. The CDR3, as DNA: TGTGCCAGCAGCCACCCCAGGGTATCCCTCCACTTT.

V is TRBV4-1 and J is TRBJ1-2; the D is unclear. This CDR3 comprises 16 residues. Trimming stripped 0 bases from V and 0 bases from J, with 11 bases between. Germline V gene lookup returns CDR1 MGHRA and CDR2 YSYEKL. CDR3 coding DNA: TGCGCCAGCAGCCAAGATCCGGGAAGGCCTAACTATGGCTACACCTTC. It is translated as CASSQDPGRPNYGYTF.

This clonotype was observed many times. The rearrangement joins TRBV6-2 or TRBV6-3 to TRBJ2-4, with TRBD2 as a possible D gene (5 bases). The CDR3 runs 14 residues. The V end lost 6 bases, the J end lost 2 bases, and 11 bases lay between the germline ends. In germline, CDR1 is MNHEY, CDR2 SVGEGT. This chain's CDR3 is CASSITGTKNIQYF. The CDR3 region has the DNA TGTGCCAGCAGCATTACGGGGACCAAAAACATTCAGTACTTC.

The chain recombines TRBV10-3 with TRBJ1-3; a possible D gene is TRBD1 (5 bases). This CDR3 has 14 amino acids. V dropped 6 bases and J dropped 2 bases, with 11 bases sitting between them. The germline gives CDR1 ENHRY, CDR2 SYGVKD. CDR3 loop: CAIRRDGPGNTIYF. The CDR3 DNA reads as TGTGCCATCAGGAGGGACGGACCTGGAAACACCATATATTTT.

This chain joins TRBV6-1 and TRBJ2-5; TRBD2 aligns across 8 bases. The CDR3 length is 14 residues. Germline V lookup: CDR1 MNHNS, CDR2 SASEGT. Trimming took 10 bases from V and 6 from J; bases not matched to a gene: 13. CDR3 sequence reads: CATHGGDTRKTQYF. The CDR3 region has the DNA TGTGCCACCCACGGGGGGGATACGAGAAAGACCCAGTACTTC.

The chain joins TRBV10-3 to TRBJ2-1, with TRBD1 matching 10 bases. This CDR3 has 14 residues. The V segment lost 5 bases and the J segment 7 bases; nucleotides outside the gene matches: 5. Germline V lookup: CDR1 ENHRY, CDR2 SYGVKD. The CDR3 DNA is TGTGCCATCAGTCGGGGACAGGGGCAGAATGAGCAGTTCTTC. Its protein is CAISRGQGQNEQFF.

The sample holds many counts of this clonotype. The V and J genes are TRBV28 and TRBJ2-2; D possibly corresponds to TRBD1 (5 bases). Germline values: CDR1 MDHEN, CDR2 SYDVKM. Trimming took 7 bases from V and 5 from J, leaving 14 bases between them. This CDR3 has 14 amino acids. CDR3 amino acids: CASKSETETGELFF. Here the CDR3 DNA reads TGTGCCAGCAAATCAGAGACAGAGACCGGGGAGCTGTTTTTT.

The rearrangement joins TRBV7-6 to TRBJ1-2; 9 positions match TRBD1. The CDR3 is made up of 13 amino acids. The germline gives CDR1 SGHVS, CDR2 FNYEAQ. After removal of 5 bases from V and 7 bases from J, the junction contained 5 bases not matched to a gene. This CDR3 is CASSHGQGSGYTF. The CDR3 DNA is TGTGCCAGCAGCCATGGACAGGGGTCTGGCTACACCTTC.

Here the CDR3 DNA reads TGTGCCAGCAGTTTAGGGGCACTGAACTACGAGCAGTACTTC. Translated: CASSLGALNYEQYF. The chain couples TRBV28 to TRBJ2-7; D perhaps matches TRBD1 (5 bases). The CDR3 has 14 amino acids. V was clipped by 2 bases and J by 3 bases, with 11 bases between them. Germline V gene data show CDR1 as MDHEN and CDR2 as SYDVKM.